This T cell receptor beta chain derives from a study of control samples from healthy donors and cancer patients. Generated by immunoSEQ multiplex PCR, the TCRdb table keeps only in-frame clones and is missing some. This sample yields approximately 80,000 clones, of which 91% are seen a single time; 15% to 19% belongs to the top ten. The CDR3 is 12 residues long. CDR1 and CDR2 (germline): GTSNPN, SVGIG (reference sequence). The V and J ends lost 0 bases and 6 bases respectively, with 5 bases between them. The sequence was collected from a man aged 30 to 39 in good health. Source material: blood. The rearrangement uses TRBV30 and TRBJ2-2; D perhaps matches TRBD2 (5 bases). CDR3 nucleotides: TGTGCCTGGAGTGTGAGGGCCGGGGAGCTGTTTTTT. This encodes CAWSVRAGELFF.